Below are 6 T cell receptor beta chains sequenced from a single sample in a study of blood T cell repertoires in COVID-19. Measured with immunoSEQ multiplex PCR; TCRdb has only the in-frame clones, and not every one. The data show around 250,000 clones, around 90% seen once. The sequencing sample was made of PBMCs or T cells enriched from blood (not recorded which). Source of these receptors: a woman between 45 and 65 years old who had recovered from COVID-19.

This chain connects TRBV5-1 to TRBJ2-2, with D possibly matching TRBD2 (5 bases). Germline V lookup: CDR1 SGHRS, CDR2 YFSETQ. V lost 0 bases, J lost 7 bases, and 13 bases lay in between. The CDR3 runs 15 residues. The CDR3 loop is CASSLESSRIGELFF. The CDR3 DNA is TGCGCCAGCAGCTTGGAGTCTAGCAGAATCGGGGAGCTGTTTTTT.

This chain links TRBV5-1 with TRBJ2-1; 8 bases agree with TRBD2. This CDR3 region has 15 residues. The V gene's germline CDR1 is SGHRS and CDR2 YFSETQ. Trimming took 6 bases from V and 0 from J; bases not matched to a gene: 5. Written as DNA, the CDR3 is TGCGCCAGCACGAAGCGGGGGAGCTCCTACAATGAGCAGTTCTTC. Translating it yields CASTKRGSSYNEQFF.

The chain recombines TRBV10-3 with TRBJ2-5, with 9 bases matching TRBD1. The CDR3 spans 15 residues. Germline V CDR1 and CDR2: ENHRY, SYGVKD. Trimming cost V 2 bases and J 1 base; bases outside gene matches: 2. CDR3 protein: CAISEGTGTQETQYF. In nucleotides, the CDR3 is TGTGCCATCAGTGAGGGGACAGGGACCCAAGAGACCCAGTACTTC.

This rearrangement joins TRBV5-5 to TRBJ1-5, with 7 positions matching TRBD1. Germline CDR1 SGHKS, CDR2 YYEKEE (reference sequence). The CDR3 is 15 residues long. Trimming removed 4 bases from V and 6 bases from J; junction bases left unmatched: 10. CDR3 DNA: TGTGCCAGCAGCACTGACAGGGTTGTAGGTCAGCCCCAGCATTTT. Amino acid sequence: CASSTDRVVGQPQHF.

Comments on this clone: Within the sample, other DNA sequences also encode this same CDR3. The chain is built from TRBV29-1 and TRBJ2-3; tentative D call: TRBD2 (6 bases). The length of the CDR3 is 12 residues. V gave up 5 bases and J gave up 0 bases, with 6 bases separating them. CDR1 and CDR2 from the germline V gene are SQVTM and ANQGSEA. CDR3 in DNA: TGCAGCGTTAGCGGGAGCACAGATACGCAGTATTTT. It is translated as CSVSGSTDTQYF.

This clone was seen more than once but under ten times. The chain is built from TRBV27 and TRBJ1-1, with D maybe TRBD1 (6 bases). The V and J ends lost 2 bases and 0 bases respectively, with 22 bases between them. Germline-derived CDR1 and CDR2 are MNHEY and SMNVEV (reference sequence). CDR3 size: 19 residues. The CDR3 bases are TGTGCCAGCAGTTTAGGCGTAGGACAGAATTATCTAATGAACACTGAAGCTTTCTTT. This sequence encodes CASSLGVGQNYLMNTEAFF.